These T cell receptor beta chains were read from a single sample in a study of blood T cell repertoires in COVID-19. Profiled with immunoSEQ multiplex PCR; TCRdb holds only in-frame clones, not every one. The sample shows just over 150,000 clones, 82% of them seen only once. The material sequenced was peripheral blood. These receptors originate from a woman in her thirties or forties with COVID-19, enrolled during active disease. Both conserved end residues are part of each CDR3. The D gene is left open where the match is weak. Not every row has a clone size; where given, it reads once, few, many or a size class.

-	-	TRBJ1-2	TRBV29-1	TGCAGCGTTGTTTCGGGGAGCTATGGCTACACCTTC	CSVVSGSYGYTF
-	-	TRBJ2-1	TRBV4-1	TGCGCCAGCACCGGACTTTTCGGTGCTGAGCAGTTCTTC	CASTGLFGAEQFF
-	-	TRBJ1-6	TRBV6-1	TGTGCCAGCAGTGACGGGACTTTACTAGACCTCCACTTT	CASSDGTLLDLHF
TRBD2	-	TRBJ2-1	TRBV3-1/TRBV3-2	TGTGCCAGCAGCCGAGAGGGACTACCAGACAATGAGCAGTTCTTC	CASSREGLPDNEQFF
TRBD1	few	TRBJ1-5	TRBV19	TGTGCCAGTACCGCAACGGGACAGGGGGCCGGTTATGTTCAGCCCCAGCATTTT	CASTATGQGAGYVQPQHF
-	-	TRBJ2-1	TRBV7-2	TGTGCCAGCAGCCCAATAGGCGGGCGCCGCTACAATGAGCAGTTCTTC	CASSPIGGRRYNEQFF
-	few	TRBJ1-1	TRBV5-4	TGTGCCAGCAGCCCAGGCAGGGAACCTGAAGCTTTCTTT	CASSPGREPEAFF
-	-	TRBJ2-7	TRBV6-5	TGTGCCAGCAGTCTCGAGGGCTACGAGCAGTACTTC	CASSLEGYEQYF
TRBD2	-	TRBJ2-2	TRBV3-1/TRBV3-2	TGTGCCAGCTCGGGATCGGGGGGAACCGGGGAGCTGTTTTTT	CASSGSGGTGELFF
TRBD1	-	TRBJ1-6	TRBV6-2/TRBV6-3	TGTGCCAGCAGTTACTCGGACAGGTACGTCTATAATTCACCCCTCCACTTT	CASSYSDRYVYNSPLHF
-	-	TRBJ2-1	TRBV7-9	TGTGCCAGCAGCGAGTGGAGAAAGCTCAATGAGCAGTTCTTC	CASSEWRKLNEQFF
TRBD1	-	TRBJ1-2	TRBV7-3	TGTGCCAGCAGCTGGACAGGGGGCGCTGGCTACACCTTC	CASSWTGGAGYTF
-	-	TRBJ2-2	TRBV28	TGTGCCATCTTCGACTCAGCGAACACCGGGGAGCTGTTTTTT	CAIFDSANTGELFF
TRBD1	-	TRBJ2-3	TRBV7-3	TGTGCCAGCAGCAGGGCAGGGGGCATGACAGATACGCAGTATTTT	CASSRAGGMTDTQYF
TRBD2	-	TRBJ2-5	TRBV7-3	TGTGCCAGCAGCCCTTCCTCGGGGGGAGAAGAGACCCAGTACTTC	CASSPSSGGEETQYF
-	-	TRBJ2-2	TRBV21-1	TGTGCCAGCAGCACCAAACCCGAAGGCCGGGTCTGGACTAGCGGGGGGGCGAACACCGGGGAGCTGTTTTTT	CASSTKPEGRVWTSGGANTGELFF
-	-	TRBJ2-1	TRBV5-1	TGCGCCAGCAGCGCAGGACAGTACAATGAGCAGTTCTTC	CASSAGQYNEQFF
-	-	TRBJ1-5	TRBV9	TGTGCCAGCAGCCTCGGTGATGGGCCCCAGCATTTT	CASSLGDGPQHF
TRBD2	-	TRBJ2-4	TRBV3-1/TRBV3-2	TGTGCCAGCAGCCGATGGGAGGGACTAGCGGGAGAAAACATTCAGTACTTC	CASSRWEGLAGENIQYF
-	few	TRBJ1-5	TRBV5-4	TGTGCCAGCAGCCCCGACAGAGGTCAGCCCCAGCATTTT	CASSPDRGQPQHF
TRBD2	-	TRBJ2-1	TRBV29-1	TGCAGCGGGGAGGGCCTTTTCAATGAGCAGTTCTTC	CSGEGLFNEQFF
TRBD1	-	TRBJ1-5	TRBV2	TGTGCCAGCAGCCCTAGGACAGGGAGGAATAGCAATCAGCCCCAGCATTTT	CASSPRTGRNSNQPQHF
-	-	TRBJ2-1	TRBV6-6	TGTGCCAGCAGCTGGACGGGAGAGTCCTACAATGAGCAGTTCTTC	CASSWTGESYNEQFF
-	-	TRBJ1-2	TRBV12-5	TGTGCTAGTGCCATCTTCCAGGACAGACTCTATGGCTACACCTTC	CASAIFQDRLYGYTF
-	-	TRBJ2-2	TRBV5-8	TGTGCCAGCAGCAAAGGACACATCGCGAACACCGGGGAGCTGTTTTTT	CASSKGHIANTGELFF
-	-	TRBJ2-3	TRBV9	TGTGCCAGCAGCGCCGCCGAGGCCCATACGCAGTATTTT	CASSAAEAHTQYF
-	-	TRBJ1-1	TRBV15	TGTGCCACCAGCAGAGTCGGGGAAGGAGGCTCTGAAGCTTTCTTT	CATSRVGEGGSEAFF
TRBD2	-	TRBJ2-3	TRBV11-1	TGTGCCAGCAGTCCGGGACTAGCGGACTTCACAGATACGCAGTATTTT	CASSPGLADFTDTQYF
TRBD2	-	TRBJ2-7	TRBV3-1/TRBV3-2	TGTGCCAGCAAACTAGCGGGATCGTACTACGAGCAGTACTTC	CASKLAGSYYEQYF
TRBD2	-	TRBJ2-1	TRBV19	TGTGCCAGTAGTATCAAACTAGCGGGAGGGTCCTACAATGAGCAGTTCTTC	CASSIKLAGGSYNEQFF
-	-	TRBJ1-2	TRBV2	TGTGCCAGCAGTACCCGGGACAAAAGTTTCTATGGCTACACCTTC	CASSTRDKSFYGYTF
-	-	TRBJ2-7	TRBV28	TGTGCCAGCAGTTTACCCTCCGGGGAGCAGTACTTC	CASSLPSGEQYF
-	-	TRBJ2-1	TRBV6-1	TGTGCCAGCAGTGAGGGGGGTCACAGGGGTAATGAGCAGTTCTTC	CASSEGGHRGNEQFF
-	-	TRBJ1-5	TRBV6-6	TGTGCCAGCACGCGGACAGACAGTAGCAATCAGCCCCAGCATTTT	CASTRTDSSNQPQHF
TRBD2	-	TRBJ2-2	TRBV7-7	TGTGCTAGCAGCTCCACTAGCGGGAGAATGTATGGCGGGGAGCTGTTTTTT	CASSSTSGRMYGGELFF
-	-	TRBJ2-7	TRBV6-5	TGTGCCAGCAGTTATGGACAGCACAGTACCTACGAGCAGTACTTC	CASSYGQHSTYEQYF
-	-	TRBJ2-1	TRBV3-1/TRBV3-2	TGTGCCAGCAGCCAGGGGCCGGAGAATGAGCAGTTCTTC	CASSQGPENEQFF
TRBD1	-	TRBJ2-5	TRBV29-1	TGCAGCGTTGGACGGGACAGAGACTTC	CSVGRDRDF
-	few	TRBJ1-2	TRBV12-3/TRBV12-4	TGTGCCAGCAGTTTGGGGGGTAACTATGGCTACACCTTC	CASSLGGNYGYTF
-	-	TRBJ1-1	TRBV6-5	TGTGCCAGCAGTTACAGCAGGTCGAACACTGAAGCTTTCTTT	CASSYSRSNTEAFF
TRBD1	few	TRBJ1-2	TRBV2	TGTGCCAGCAGTGAAGCCTTTCAGAGGACAGGGGCCGGCTACACCTTC	CASSEAFQRTGAGYTF
TRBD2	-	TRBJ2-1	TRBV7-8	TGTGCCAGCAGTCCCGGGACTAGCGCCCAATATGAGCAGTTCTTC	CASSPGTSAQYEQFF
-	-	TRBJ2-3	TRBV2	TGTGCCAGCAGTGAAGACGCGGGTCGACGCACAGATACGCAGTATTTT	CASSEDAGRRTDTQYF
TRBD2	-	TRBJ2-2	TRBV9	TGTGCCAGCAGCGTAGTGGCGCTAGCGGGGAAGGGGACCGGGGAGCTGTTTTTT	CASSVVALAGKGTGELFF
TRBD2	-	TRBJ2-5	TRBV7-6	TGTGCCAGCAGCTTACTAGCGGATTACCAAGAGACCCAGTACTTC	CASSLLADYQETQYF
TRBD1	-	TRBJ1-2	TRBV7-6	TGTGCCAGCAGCTCCACAGGGGATGGCTACACCTTC	CASSSTGDGYTF
TRBD1	-	TRBJ2-2	TRBV10-1	TGCGCCAGCAGTGCTACCATCGGGACAGGACCAACCGGGGAGCTGTTTTTT	CASSATIGTGPTGELFF
-	-	TRBJ2-2	TRBV19	TGTGCCAGTAGTACACAGGGATTCGGGGAGCTGTTTTTT	CASSTQGFGELFF
-	-	TRBJ2-1	TRBV2	TGTGCCAGCAAGACTTCCCGACGTGGTGAGCAGTTCTTC	CASKTSRRGEQFF
TRBD1	once	TRBJ2-5	TRBV3-1/TRBV3-2	TGTGCCAGCAGCCCCGGACAGGGGGCAGAGACCCAGTACTTC	CASSPGQGAETQYF
TRBD1	-	TRBJ1-2	TRBV6-6	TGTGCCAGCAGTCTGGACAGGGTCTATGGCTACACCTTC	CASSLDRVYGYTF
-	-	TRBJ2-2	TRBV28	TGTGCCAGCAGTTTTGGGAGGCGCACCGGGGAGCTGTTTTTT	CASSFGRRTGELFF